This TCR beta chain comes out of a study of follicular helper T cells after annual influenza vaccination. The wider study: Sampling occurred days 0, 7 and 28 after each influenza vaccination.

Time point specified: 2014-2015 season, pre-vaccination. Using immunoSEQ multiplex PCR, the repertoire was profiled, and TCRdb retains in-frame clones only, with some absent. The data contain approximately 30,000 clones, 65% to 85% of them seen just once; the ten biggest clones take up approximately 1.1%. The CDR3 sequence is 15 residues long. The V end lost 0 bases, the J end lost 4 bases, and 12 bases lay between the germline ends. Germline values: CDR1 MRHNA, CDR2 SNTAGT. With respect to this clone: Its antigen is undetermined.

Findings and caveats of the study: Successive annual vaccinations recalled a recurrent oligoclonal ICOS+CD38+ cTfh response with influenza-specific clonotypes.

Sample: CXCR5+ CD38- circulating T follicular helper cells from blood, taken on the day of influenza vaccination. Subset indicated: circulating Tfh, non-naive CD4+CXCR5+PD-1+ (ICOS+CD38+ or ICOS-CD38-). The sequence derives from an adult who received the influenza vaccine. This chain connects TRBV6-4 to TRBJ1-2; maybe TRBD1 (5 bases). CDR3: CASSDSRRGSYGYTF. The CDR3 coding sequence is TGTGCCAGCAGTGACTCGAGGAGGGGCTCCTATGGCTACACCTTC.